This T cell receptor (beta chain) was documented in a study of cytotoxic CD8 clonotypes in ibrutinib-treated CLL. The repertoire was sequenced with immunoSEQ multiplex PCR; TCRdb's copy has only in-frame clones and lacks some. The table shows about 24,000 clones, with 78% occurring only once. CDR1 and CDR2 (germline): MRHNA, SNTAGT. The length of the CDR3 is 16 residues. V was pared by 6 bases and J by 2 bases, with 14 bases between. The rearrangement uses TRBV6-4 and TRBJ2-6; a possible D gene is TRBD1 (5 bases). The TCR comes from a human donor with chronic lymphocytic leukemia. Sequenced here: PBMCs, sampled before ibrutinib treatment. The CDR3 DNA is TGTGCCAGCAGCGAGAGGTTAGGGGCTGGGGCCAACGTCCTGACTTTC. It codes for CASSERLGAGANVLTF.